This T cell receptor (beta chain) appears in the sequencing data of a study of shared clonotypes between healthy human individuals. Clones were read by immunoSEQ multiplex PCR, and TCRdb kept only the in-frame ones, dropping some. The table has 1,400,000 or so clones, approximately 98.5% seen once. This CDR3 spans 16 amino acids. Germline values: CDR1 ENHRY, CDR2 SYGVKD. Trimming took 8 bases from V and 0 from J, leaving 18 bases between them. The chain employs TRBV10-3 and TRBJ2-3; the D gene is possibly TRBD2 (6 bases). The receptor was isolated from a man aged 25 to 40 in good health. The sample was naive CD4+ T cells sorted from blood. Subset specified: CD45RA+ positively selected. CDR3 nucleotide sequence: TGTGCCATCCTGGAGGGTGGGAGGACAAGCACAGATACGCAGTATTTT. This translates into CAILEGGRTSTDTQYF.